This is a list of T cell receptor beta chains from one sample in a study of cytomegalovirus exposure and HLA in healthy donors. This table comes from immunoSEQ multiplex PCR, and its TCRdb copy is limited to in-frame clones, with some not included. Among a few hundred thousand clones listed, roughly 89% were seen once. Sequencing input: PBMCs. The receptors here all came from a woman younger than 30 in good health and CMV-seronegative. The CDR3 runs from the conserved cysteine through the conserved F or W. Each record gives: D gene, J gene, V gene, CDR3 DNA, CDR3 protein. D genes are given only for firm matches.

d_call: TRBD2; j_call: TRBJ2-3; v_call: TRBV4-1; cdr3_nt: TGCGCCAGCAGCCATCAGACTAGCGGGTACACAGATACGCAGTATTTT; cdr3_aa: CASSHQTSGYTDTQYF
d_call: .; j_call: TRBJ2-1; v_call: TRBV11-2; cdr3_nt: TGTGCCAGCAGCTTAGGCAGTCTAGCCCCCTACAATGAGCAGTTCTTC; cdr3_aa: CASSLGSLAPYNEQFF
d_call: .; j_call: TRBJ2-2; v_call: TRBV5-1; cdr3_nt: TGCGCCAGCAGCTTGGGTGGGCCCGGGGAGCTGTTTTTT; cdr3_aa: CASSLGGPGELFF
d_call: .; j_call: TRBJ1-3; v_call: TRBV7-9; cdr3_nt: TGTGCCAGCAGCTTAGTTTCTGGCCCCCCTGGAAACACCATATATTTT; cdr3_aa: CASSLVSGPPGNTIYF
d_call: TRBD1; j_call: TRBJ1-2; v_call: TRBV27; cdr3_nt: TGTGCCAGCAGTCCCGGTGGAGGGGGCTTCTCCTATGGCTACACCTTC; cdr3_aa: CASSPGGGGFSYGYTF
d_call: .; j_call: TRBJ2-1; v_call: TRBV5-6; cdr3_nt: TGTGCCAGCAGCTTATTTATGTATAATGAGCAGTTCTTC; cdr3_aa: CASSLFMYNEQFF
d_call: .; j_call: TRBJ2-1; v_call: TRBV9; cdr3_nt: TGTGCCAGCAGCGTAGACGGTCTTTTTAGCGGCCGGGGGAATGAGCAGTTCTTC; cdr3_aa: CASSVDGLFSGRGNEQFF
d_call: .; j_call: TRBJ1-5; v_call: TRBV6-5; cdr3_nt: TGTGGAACCCAACAGGACCGTTATAGCAATCAGCCCCAGCATTTT; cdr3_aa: CGTQQDRYSNQPQHF
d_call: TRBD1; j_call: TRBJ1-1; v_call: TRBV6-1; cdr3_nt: TGTGCCAGCAGAGACAGGGGGCAGGGCACTGAAGCTTTCTTT; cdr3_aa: CASRDRGQGTEAFF
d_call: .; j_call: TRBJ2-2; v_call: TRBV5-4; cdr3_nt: TGTGCCAGCAGCCCCGGCGGCAGCCTGAACACCGGGGAGCTGTTTTTT; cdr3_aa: CASSPGGSLNTGELFF
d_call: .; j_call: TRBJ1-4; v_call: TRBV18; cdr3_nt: TGTGCCAGCTCACTCGGACAGCAAGCAACTAATGAAAAACTGTTTTTT; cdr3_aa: CASSLGQQATNEKLFF
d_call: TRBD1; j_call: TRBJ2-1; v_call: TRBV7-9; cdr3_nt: TGTGCCAGCAACTACGGGACAGGGGCTTCAAATGAGCAGTTCTTC; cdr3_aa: CASNYGTGASNEQFF
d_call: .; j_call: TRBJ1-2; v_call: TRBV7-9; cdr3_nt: TGTGCCAGCAGCCACCGGGACATAGGTGCTGGCTACACCTTC; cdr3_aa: CASSHRDIGAGYTF
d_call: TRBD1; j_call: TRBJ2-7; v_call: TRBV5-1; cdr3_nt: TGCGCCAGCAGCTTGGCCGGGACAGGGGATTTTTACGAGCAGTACTTC; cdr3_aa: CASSLAGTGDFYEQYF